The T cell receptor (beta chain) under discussion was sequenced for a study of shared clonotypes between healthy human individuals. The germline V gene has CDR1 SNHLY and CDR2 FYNNEI. This CDR3 region has 15 residues. V dropped 4 bases and J dropped 5 bases, with 14 bases sitting between them. Study-wide results and limits: Naive CD4 clonotypes were shared across a handful of donors at about 5%. Against clonotypes common to all four donors, non-shared ones had lower generation probabilities.

Comment on this clone: Its antigen is currently unknown.

Assay runs were performed at deep level. Method: immunoSEQ multiplex PCR; TCRdb's copy keeps in-frame clones and lacks some. The sample contains 950,000 to 1,100,000 clones, under 80% of which appear only once. The specimen sequenced was memory CD4+ T cells sorted from blood. Subset described: CD45RA-negative fraction. The TCR sequence derives from a man in his late teens or twenties in good health. The chain recombines TRBV2 with TRBJ2-2; either TRBD1 or TRBD2 may supply D (6 bases each). The DNA of the CDR3 is TGTGCCAGCAGTGTTTTTAGGGGGGTGACCGGGGAGCTGTTTTTT. It is translated as CASSVFRGVTGELFF.